This T cell receptor (beta chain) was observed in a study of shared clonotypes between healthy human individuals. Study at large: CD4 naive and CD4 memory each took three plates per donor, while CD8 naive took two and CD8 memory one.

The CDR3 has 16 amino acids. The germline V gene encodes CDR1 SNHLY and CDR2 FYNNEI. General study results and limits: It was observed that 5% to 6.5% of naive CD4 clonotypes were shared across several donors.

Of note for this clone: Its antigen is not known. One junction end disagrees with the germline gene, perhaps due to a read error. Distinct nucleotide sequences in the sample also encode this CDR3.

Profiled with immunoSEQ multiplex PCR; TCRdb holds only in-frame clones, not every one. The sample contains a few million clones, roughly nine tenths of which appear only once. The material sequenced was naive CD4+ T cells sorted from blood. Subset described: CD45RA+ positively selected. V gene TRBV2 combines with J gene TRBJ1-1; D is possibly TRBD1 (5 bases). The sequence derives from a man between 18 and 35 years old in good health. The CDR3 protein is CASRDRDFYGITEAFF. CDR3 sequence (DNA): TGTGCCAGCAGGGACCGGGACTTTTATGGGATCACTGAGGCTTTCTTT.